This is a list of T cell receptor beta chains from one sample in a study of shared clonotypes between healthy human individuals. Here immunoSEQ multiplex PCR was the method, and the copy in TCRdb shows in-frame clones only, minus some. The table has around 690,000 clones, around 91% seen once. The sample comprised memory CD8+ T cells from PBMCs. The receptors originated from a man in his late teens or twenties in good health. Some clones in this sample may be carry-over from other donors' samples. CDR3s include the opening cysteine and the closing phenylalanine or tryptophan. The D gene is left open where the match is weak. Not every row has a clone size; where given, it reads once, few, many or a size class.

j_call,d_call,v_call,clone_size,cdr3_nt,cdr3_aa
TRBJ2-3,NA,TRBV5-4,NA,TGTGCCAGCAGCCTTCGACTAGAAAGACGCACAGATACGCAGTATTTT,CASSLRLERRTDTQYF
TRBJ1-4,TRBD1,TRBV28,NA,TGTGCCAGCAGTTTATCCCACCGGGACAGGGATGAAAAACTGTTTTTT,CASSLSHRDRDEKLFF
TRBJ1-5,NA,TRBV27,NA,TGTGCCAGCAGTTTATCAGCCCAGGCGCGGCAGCCCCAGCATTTT,CASSLSAQARQPQHF
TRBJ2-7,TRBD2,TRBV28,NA,TGTGCCAGCAGTGCGGACCGGGGGGTCCCCTACGAGCAGTACTTC,CASSADRGVPYEQYF
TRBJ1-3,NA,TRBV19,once,TGTGCCAGTAGTTCGTGGGGTGGAAACACCATATATTTT,CASSSWGGNTIYF
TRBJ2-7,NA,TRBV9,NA,TGTGCCAGCAGCGTAAGCGGAACAGGGAAATTGGACGAGCAGTACTTC,CASSVSGTGKLDEQYF
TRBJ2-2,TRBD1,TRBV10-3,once,TGTGCCATCAGTGGACGGACAGGGGAGAACACCGGGGAGCTGTTTTTT,CAISGRTGENTGELFF
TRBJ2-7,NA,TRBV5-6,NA,TGTGCCAGCAGCTTTGGCTACGAGCAGTACTTC,CASSFGYEQYF
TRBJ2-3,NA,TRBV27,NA,TGTGCCAGCAGTTTATCCCCCGGGGCAGATACGCAGTATTTT,CASSLSPGADTQYF
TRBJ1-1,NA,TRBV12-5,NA,TGTGCTAGTGGTTGGGTGGACAGCCCGAACACTGAAGCTTTCTTT,CASGWVDSPNTEAFF
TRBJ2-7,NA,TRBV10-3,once,TGTGCCATCAGTGAGAGGGGGGCTGAGGCAAACTACGAGCAGTACTTC,CAISERGAEANYEQYF
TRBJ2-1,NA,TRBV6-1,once,TGTGCCAGCAGTGGCCTCGGGTCGCTTACCAATGAGCAGTTCTTC,CASSGLGSLTNEQFF
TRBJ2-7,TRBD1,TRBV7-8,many,TGTGCCAGCAGCATTACAGGGGCCGAGCAGTACTTC,CASSITGAEQYF
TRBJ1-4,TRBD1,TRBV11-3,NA,TGTGCCAGCAGCCCAAGTGGACAGGGGGCCCTTAAGGAAAAACTGTTTTTT,CASSPSGQGALKEKLFF
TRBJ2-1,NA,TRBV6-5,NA,TGTGCCAGCAGTTACTCCAGGGGGGCCTACAATGAGCAGTTCTTC,CASSYSRGAYNEQFF
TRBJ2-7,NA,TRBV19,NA,TGTGCCAGTAGTTTAAGACAGTCTTACGAGCAGTACTTC,CASSLRQSYEQYF
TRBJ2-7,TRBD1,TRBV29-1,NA,TGCAGCGTTGAAGGTTTGGACAGGCAACCCTACGAGCAGTACTTC,CSVEGLDRQPYEQYF